One TCR beta chain is described in this entry. The data belong to a study of blood T cell repertoires in COVID-19. The method was immunoSEQ multiplex PCR; TCRdb's version includes in-frame clones alone and lacks a portion of them. Among roughly 290,000 clones listed, over 75% were seen once. The CDR3 is made up of 14 amino acids. With 6 bases clipped from V and 8 bases from J, the junction kept 15 bases outside the gene matches. CDR1 and CDR2 (germline): SQVTM, ANQGSEA. The chain links TRBV29-1 to TRBJ1-2, with TRBD1 matching 7 bases. This clonotype was obtained from a man aged 25 to 40 who had recovered from COVID-19. The specimen was PBMCs or T cells enriched from blood (not recorded which). The CDR3 DNA sequence: TGCAGCGTACGGACAACAACAGGGGCGACGGGCTACACCTTC. Its translation: CSVRTTTGATGYTF.